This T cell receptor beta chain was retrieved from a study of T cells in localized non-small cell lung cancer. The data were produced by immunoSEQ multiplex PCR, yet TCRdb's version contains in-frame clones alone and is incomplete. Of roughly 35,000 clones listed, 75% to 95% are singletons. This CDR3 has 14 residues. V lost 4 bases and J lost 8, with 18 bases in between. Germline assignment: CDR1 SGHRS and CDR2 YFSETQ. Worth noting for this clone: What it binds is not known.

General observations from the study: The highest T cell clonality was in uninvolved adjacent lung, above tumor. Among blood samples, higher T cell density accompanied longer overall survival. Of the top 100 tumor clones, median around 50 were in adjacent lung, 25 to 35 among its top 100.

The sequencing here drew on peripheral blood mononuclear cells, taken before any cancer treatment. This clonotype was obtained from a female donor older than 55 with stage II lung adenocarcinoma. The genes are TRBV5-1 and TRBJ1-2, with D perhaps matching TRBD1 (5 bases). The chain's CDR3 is CASSEGLEGRGYTF. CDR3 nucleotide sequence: TGCGCCAGCAGCGAGGGACTTGAGGGCCGGGGCTACACCTTC.